These 30 T cell receptor beta chains were sequenced from one sample in a study of control samples from healthy donors and cancer patients. TCRdb's table, derived via immunoSEQ multiplex PCR, lists solely in-frame clones and lacks some. The sample shows about 120,000 clones, about 95% of them seen only once. Material for sequencing was blood. The receptor set was obtained from a man younger than 45 in good health.

This clone came up once. V is TRBV2 and J is TRBJ1-2, with 9 bases lining up with TRBD1. The CDR3 is 13 residues long. CDR1 is SNHLY, CDR2 FYNNEI, per germline. The V segment lost 6 bases and the J segment 6 bases; nucleotides outside the gene matches: 5. CDR3 loop: CASSATGGDGYTF. The CDR3 coding sequence is TGTGCCAGCAGCGCCACAGGGGGCGATGGCTACACCTTC.

The V gene is TRBV21-1, the J gene TRBJ2-2; the table gives TRBD2 as D, unverified against the DNA. TRBV21-1 is reported as a pseudogene. This CDR3 region has 15 residues. CDR3 bases: TGTGCCGCGGGTAGCGGGGGGCCGTCCACCGGGGAGCTGTTTTTT. Residues: CAAGSGGPSTGELFF.

The chain combines TRBV11-2 with TRBJ2-3, with 7 bases fitting TRBD2. Trimming at V came to 3 bases and at J to 1 base, leaving 4 bases not matched to a gene. This CDR3 spans 15 amino acids. Germline V gene data show CDR1 as SGHAT and CDR2 as FQNNGV. The CDR3 DNA reads as TGTGCCAGCAGCTTCCCGGGGGGAGGCACAGATACGCAGTATTTT. This encodes CASSFPGGGTDTQYF.

The chain joins TRBV2 to TRBJ1-2; the D gene is possibly TRBD1 (6 bases). Germline V gene data show CDR1 as SNHLY and CDR2 as FYNNEI. V was pared by 2 bases and J by 3 bases, with 10 bases between. The CDR3 is 14 residues long. CDR3 coding DNA: TGTGCCAGCAGTGAAAGGACAGTCTACTATGGCTACACCTTC. This translates into CASSERTVYYGYTF.

This CDR3 reads CASSQRQGGYGYTF. Here the CDR3 DNA reads TGTGCCAGCAGCCAACGACAGGGAGGCTATGGCTACACCTTC. V gene TRBV3-1 (or the pseudogene TRBV3-2) combines with J gene TRBJ1-2, with 7 positions matching TRBD1. There are 14 residues in the CDR3. Germline lookup yields CDR1 LGHDT and CDR2 YNNKEL (reference sequence). V gave up 2 bases and J gave up 4 bases; unmatched junction bases: 4.

The V call is TRBV29-1, the J call TRBJ2-7; possibly TRBD1 or TRBD2 for D (5 bases each). Trimming left V 4 bases short and J 4 bases short, with 11 bases between. The germline V gene encodes CDR1 SQVTM and CDR2 ANQGSEA. This CDR3 has 12 amino acids. The CDR3 protein is CSVARDGYEQYF. The CDR3 bases are TGCAGCGTTGCTCGGGACGGATACGAGCAGTACTTC.

The gene calls are TRBV14 and TRBJ2-5; no clear D gene. This CDR3 has 14 residues. Trimming took off 1 base at V and 2 bases at J, with 8 bases between the two ends. The germline gives CDR1 SGHDN, CDR2 FVKESK. CDR3 bases: TGTGCCAGCAGCCAAGCACGCCGTCAAGAGACCCAGTACTTC. Its translation is CASSQARRQETQYF. The variable domain in full, completed from reference TRBV14 and TRBJ2-5, reads EAGVTQFPSHSVIEKGQTVTLRCDPISGHDNLYWYRRVMGKEIKFLLHFVKESKQDESGMPNNRFLAERTGGTYSTLKVQPAELEDSGVYFCASSQARRQETQYFGPGTRLLVL.

This clone was observed a single time. The chain uses TRBV27 and TRBJ2-1; 10 nucleotides agree with TRBD2. V lost 2 bases and J lost 8; bases outside the gene matches: 9. CDR1 and CDR2 (germline): MNHEY, SMNVEV (reference sequence). This CDR3 contains 16 residues. In DNA, the CDR3 is TGTGCCAGCAGTTTAGGCTCTAGCGGGGGATACTATGAGCAGTTCTTC. This gives the protein CASSLGSSGGYYEQFF.

The V and J genes are TRBV3-1 (or the pseudogene TRBV3-2) and TRBJ2-1, with D uncertain. The CDR3 consists of 16 residues. Per the germline V gene, CDR1 is LGHDT and CDR2 is YNNKEL (reference sequence). The V end was cut by 0 bases, the J end by 6 bases, with 15 bases between. CDR3 protein: CASSQDIAELFNEQFF. The CDR3 nucleotides are TGTGCCAGCAGCCAAGATATCGCCGAACTTTTCAATGAGCAGTTCTTC.

This clone was seen only once. This chain links TRBV7-9 with TRBJ1-4; D is uncertain. Trimming took 3 bases from V and 7 from J, leaving 3 bases between them. Germline V lookup: CDR1 SEHNR, CDR2 FQNEAQ (reference sequence). The CDR3 sequence is 11 residues long. CDR3 nucleotides: TGTGCCAGCAGCTTTTTTGAAAAACTGTTTTTT. As protein: CASSFFEKLFF.

V usage is TRBV12-3 or TRBV12-4 and J usage is TRBJ1-1; D unclear. Between the trimmed V and J ends, which lost 2 bases and 3 bases, there was a span of 1 base. This CDR3 contains 11 residues. The CDR3 loop is CASSLHTEAFF. The CDR3 DNA reads as TGTGCCAGCAGTTTACACACTGAAGCTTTCTTT.

The chain carries TRBV4-1 and TRBJ2-1, with 10 bases lining up with TRBD2. This CDR3 region has 16 residues. Germline V gives CDR1 MGHRA, CDR2 YSYEKL. The trim removed 6 bases at V and 5 bases at J, leaving 10 bases unmatched. CDR3 residues: CASRYTTSGMNNEQFF. The CDR3 DNA is TGCGCCAGCAGGTACACTACTAGCGGGATGAACAATGAGCAGTTCTTC.

V gene TRBV5-4 combines with J gene TRBJ2-2; D is perhaps TRBD1 or TRBD2 (5 bases each). The germline V gene has CDR1 SGHNT and CDR2 YYREEE (reference sequence). Trimming cost V 3 bases and J 5 bases, with 14 bases left between them. CDR3 length: 15 residues. The CDR3 loop is CASSSGTPGTGELFF. CDR3 nucleotides: TGTGCCAGCAGCTCGGGGACCCCTGGGACCGGGGAGCTGTTTTTT.

The chain couples TRBV7-6 to TRBJ1-1; the D gene is possibly TRBD1 (5 bases). The CDR3 sequence is 17 residues long. Germline values: CDR1 SGHVS, CDR2 FNYEAQ. V was shortened by 3 bases and J by 2 bases, with 19 bases between the two germline ends. As DNA, the CDR3 is TGTGCCAGCAGCTTGTCTACGTCGTTAGGGGTTAACACTGAAGCTTTCTTT. Its translation: CASSLSTSLGVNTEAFF.

The chain recombines TRBV11-2 with TRBJ2-7, with D perhaps being TRBD1 or TRBD2 (5 bases each). The CDR3 has 15 residues. CDR1 SGHAT and CDR2 FQNNGV come from the germline V gene. V lost 1 base and J 3 bases, leaving 13 bases between the germline ends. This CDR3 reads CASSLGSGGYYEQYF. CDR3 nucleotides: TGTGCCAGCAGCTTAGGTTCTGGGGGATACTACGAGCAGTACTTC.

This clone was detected only once. The chain carries TRBV3-1 (or the pseudogene TRBV3-2) and TRBJ1-5; D uncertain. The germline V gene has CDR1 LGHDT and CDR2 YNNKEL (reference sequence). CDR3 length: 15 residues. Trimming removed 0 bases at V and 0 bases at J, with 6 bases between. DNA of the CDR3: TGTGCCAGCAGCCAAGAGGGCTATAGCAATCAGCCCCAGCATTTT. It encodes CASSQEGYSNQPQHF.

The chain uses TRBV27 and TRBJ1-1; 8 positions match TRBD1. Germline CDR1 reads MNHEY; CDR2 reads SMNVEV (reference sequence). The CDR3 runs 13 residues. J was trimmed by 4 bases and V by 8 bases; bases with no gene match: 6. This CDR3 reads CASQDRGGTEAFF. The CDR3 bases are TGTGCCAGCCAAGACAGGGGCGGCACTGAAGCTTTCTTT.

V gene TRBV9 combines with J gene TRBJ1-1; D is uncertain. CDR1 SGDLS and CDR2 YYNGEE come from the germline V gene. This CDR3 is built from 12 residues. The CDR3 region is CHLRGFNTEAFF. CDR3 nucleotides: TGTCACCTTCGAGGGTTTAACACTGAAGCTTTCTTT.

This chain joins TRBV5-1 and TRBJ2-7; D uncertain. V dropped 4 bases and J dropped 3 bases, with 11 bases sitting between them. This CDR3 is 13 amino acids long. Germline loops: CDR1 SGHRS, CDR2 YFSETQ. The CDR3 loop reads CASSHNRDYEQYF. The CDR3 nucleotides read TGCGCCAGCAGCCACAACAGAGACTACGAGCAGTACTTC.

This chain links TRBV5-5 with TRBJ1-3; 7 bases line up with TRBD1. Unmatched junction bases numbered 21, after V lost 4 bases and J lost 5 bases. CDR1 SGHKS and CDR2 YYEKEE come from the germline V gene (reference sequence). The CDR3 has 19 amino acids. CDR3: CASSPVAVTGTAIRNTIYF. CDR3 bases: TGTGCCAGCAGCCCCGTAGCGGTCACCGGGACAGCCATTAGAAACACCATATATTTT. The whole variable domain, remainder taken from reference TRBV5-5 and TRBJ1-3, is DAGVTQSPTHLIKTRGQQVTLRCSPISGHKSVSWYQQVLGQGPQFIFQYYEKEERGRGNFPDRFSARQFPNYSSELNVNALLLGDSALYLCASSPVAVTGTAIRNTIYFGEGSWLTVV.

For this clone: This sample also contains other DNA sequences that code for the same CDR3. The rearrangement uses TRBV19 and TRBJ2-4; 11 bases match TRBD2. CDR1 and CDR2 from the germline V gene are LNHDA and SQIVND (reference sequence). Trimming removed 4 bases from V and 7 bases from J; junction bases left unmatched: 9. The CDR3 totals 16 residues. The CDR3 loop is CASSNIAGGRDNIQYF. The CDR3 nucleotides read TGTGCCAGTAGTAACATAGCGGGGGGGCGGGACAACATTCAGTACTTC.

This clone came up once. The chain has TRBV28 and TRBJ1-2; weak D call: TRBD1 (6 bases). V was shortened by 4 bases and J by 2 bases, with 17 bases between the two germline ends. The CDR3 is 16 amino acids. Per germline, CDR1 MDHEN and CDR2 SYDVKM. In DNA, the CDR3 is TGTGCCAGCAGTTCACTCTTAAGACAGGTCAACTATGGCTACACCTTC. This translates into CASSSLLRQVNYGYTF.

V is TRBV20-1 and J is TRBJ2-1, with 9 bases fitting TRBD2. CDR3 length equals 11 residues. V lost 6 bases and J lost 9; bases outside the gene matches: 3. In germline, CDR1 is DFQATT, CDR2 SNEGSKA (reference sequence). In nucleotides, the CDR3 is TGCAGTGCCGTTAGCGGGGGTGAGCAGTTCTTC. It yields the protein CSAVSGGEQFF.

This rearrangement joins TRBV5-4 to TRBJ2-5, with a possible D match to TRBD2 (6 bases). The CDR3 consists of 14 residues. Trimming shortened V by 0 bases and J by 4 bases, and 10 bases separated the two germline ends. Germline V gives CDR1 SGHNT, CDR2 YYREEE (reference sequence). This chain's CDR3 is CASSLGRGVETQYF. CDR3 nucleotide sequence: TGTGCCAGCAGCTTGGGGCGGGGAGTAGAGACCCAGTACTTC. Using reference TRBV5-4 and TRBJ2-5 for the parts outside the CDR3, the full variable domain is ETGVTQSPTHLIKTRGQQVTLRCSSQSGHNTVSWYQQALGQGPQFIFQYYREEENGRGNFPPRFSGLQFPNYSSELNVNALELDDSALYLCASSLGRGVETQYFGPGTRLLVL.

The chain carries TRBV6-5 and TRBJ1-1, with 8 bases aligning to TRBD1. This CDR3 spans 15 amino acids. V was clipped by 4 bases and J by 1 base; unmatched bases: 5. The V gene's germline CDR1 is MNHEY and CDR2 SVGAGI. The CDR3 DNA sequence: TGTGCCAGCAGTTCCGGGACAGGAGGGAACACTGAAGCTTTCTTT. It translates to CASSSGTGGNTEAFF.

This chain links TRBV20-1 with TRBJ2-3, with D possibly being TRBD2 (7 bases). The CDR3 has 13 amino acids. Germline V gene sequence: CDR1 DFQATT, CDR2 SNEGSKA (reference sequence). The V end was cut by 3 bases, the J end by 4 bases, with 11 bases between. Written as DNA, the CDR3 is TGCAGTGCTAGTGGGGGGGCCCCAGATACGCAGTATTTT. It specifies CSASGGAPDTQYF.

The V and J genes are TRBV2 and TRBJ1-2; D possibly corresponds to TRBD1 (6 bases). Deletions cut 0 bases from V and 7 bases from J, with 12 bases between. Germline assignment: CDR1 SNHLY and CDR2 FYNNEI. The CDR3 sequence is 14 residues long. CDR3 sequence reads: CASSEAGGASGYTF. The CDR3 DNA sequence: TGTGCCAGCAGTGAAGCCGGGGGGGCGAGTGGCTACACCTTC.

J is TRBJ2-7 and V is TRBV14; D might be TRBD1 (6 bases). This CDR3 is 12 amino acids long. Germline CDR1 is SGHDN and CDR2 is FVKESK. V shed 0 bases and J shed 7 bases, with 7 bases lying between them. For the CDR3, the DNA is TGTGCCAGCAGCCAAGATAGGGGGGAGCAGTACTTC. Its protein is CASSQDRGEQYF.

The V call is TRBV5-1, the J call TRBJ1-3; no clear D gene. Germline V gene lookup returns CDR1 SGHRS and CDR2 YFSETQ. The CDR3 is 15 amino acids. The V and J ends lost 0 bases and 0 bases respectively, with 7 bases between them. The CDR3 region is CASSLDPGSGNTIYF. Here the CDR3 DNA reads TGCGCCAGCAGCTTGGACCCAGGCTCTGGAAACACCATATATTTT. The full variable domain, rest sourced from reference TRBV5-1 and TRBJ1-3, is KAGVTQTPRYLIKTRGQQVTLSCSPISGHRSVSWYQQTPGQGLQFLFEYFSETQRNKGNFPGRFSGRQFSNSRSEMNVSTLELGDSALYLCASSLDPGSGNTIYFGEGSWLTVV.

The chain has TRBV6-2 or TRBV6-3 and TRBJ2-3, with D unclear. V was clipped by 2 bases and J by 1 base, with 13 bases between them. The germline V gene encodes CDR1 MNHEY and CDR2 SVGEGT. The CDR3 extends over 16 amino acids. The CDR3 is CASSYPDLGGTDTQYF. In DNA, the CDR3 is TGTGCCAGCAGTTACCCCGACCTAGGAGGCACAGATACGCAGTATTTT.